A single sample is the source of the 2 T cell receptor beta chains below, sequenced in a study of control samples from healthy donors and cancer patients. Libraries were prepared by immunoSEQ multiplex PCR; TCRdb keeps only in-frame clonotypes and omits some of them. The sample has some 70,000 clones, approximately 86% seen once. Material: blood. The receptors were sampled from a man aged 60-69 years in good health.

There are many counts of this clone. V and J are TRBV9 and TRBJ1-4, with 7 bases matching TRBD1. The CDR3 is 19 residues long. The germline V gene encodes CDR1 SGDLS and CDR2 YYNGEE. Unmatched junction bases numbered 15, after V lost 4 bases and J lost 0 bases. The CDR3 region is CASSPQGGPGQPTNEKLFF. CDR3 DNA: TGTGCCAGCAGCCCTCAGGGGGGGCCGGGACAACCAACTAATGAAAAACTGTTTTTT.

This clone was seen once. The chain employs TRBV14 and TRBJ1-2, with no clear D. Germline V gene data show CDR1 as SGHDN and CDR2 as FVKESK. Trimming shortened V by 1 base and J by 3 bases, and 6 bases separated the two germline ends. There are 13 residues in the CDR3. Here the CDR3 DNA reads TGTGCCAGCAGCCAAGGCGAGCACTATGGCTACACCTTC. The encoded protein is CASSQGEHYGYTF.